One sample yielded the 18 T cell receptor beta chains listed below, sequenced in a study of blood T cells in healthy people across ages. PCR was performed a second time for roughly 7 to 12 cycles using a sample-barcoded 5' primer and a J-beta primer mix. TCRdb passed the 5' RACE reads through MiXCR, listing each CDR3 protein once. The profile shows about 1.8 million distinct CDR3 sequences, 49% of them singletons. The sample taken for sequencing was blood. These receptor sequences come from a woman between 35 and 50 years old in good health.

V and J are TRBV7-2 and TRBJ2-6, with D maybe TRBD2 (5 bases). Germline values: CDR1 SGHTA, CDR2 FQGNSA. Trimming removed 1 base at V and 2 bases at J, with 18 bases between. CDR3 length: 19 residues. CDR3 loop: CASSLVPGMAGPGANVLTF. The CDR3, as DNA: TGTGCCAGCAGCTTAGTTCCCGGCATGGCGGGCCCTGGGGCCAACGTCCTGACTTTC.

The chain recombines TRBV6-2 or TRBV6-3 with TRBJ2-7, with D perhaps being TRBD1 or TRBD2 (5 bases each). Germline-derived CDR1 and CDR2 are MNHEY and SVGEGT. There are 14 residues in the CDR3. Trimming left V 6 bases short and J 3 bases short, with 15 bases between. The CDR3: CASSSGGISYEQYF. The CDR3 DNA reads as TGTGCCAGCAGCTCTGGGGGAATAAGCTACGAGCAGTACTTC.

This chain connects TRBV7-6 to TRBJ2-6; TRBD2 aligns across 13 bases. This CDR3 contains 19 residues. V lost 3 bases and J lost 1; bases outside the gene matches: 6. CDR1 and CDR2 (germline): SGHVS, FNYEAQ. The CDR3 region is CASSFRLAGGSSGANVLTF. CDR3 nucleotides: TGTGCCAGCAGCTTTAGACTAGCGGGGGGAAGTTCTGGGGCCAACGTCCTGACTTTC.

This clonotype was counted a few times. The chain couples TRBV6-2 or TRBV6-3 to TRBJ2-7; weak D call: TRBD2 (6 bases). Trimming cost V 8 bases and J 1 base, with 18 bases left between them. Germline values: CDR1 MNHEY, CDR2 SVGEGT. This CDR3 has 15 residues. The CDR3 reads CASGHVGLPSYEQYF. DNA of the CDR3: TGTGCCAGCGGCCACGTGGGACTGCCTTCCTACGAGCAGTACTTC.

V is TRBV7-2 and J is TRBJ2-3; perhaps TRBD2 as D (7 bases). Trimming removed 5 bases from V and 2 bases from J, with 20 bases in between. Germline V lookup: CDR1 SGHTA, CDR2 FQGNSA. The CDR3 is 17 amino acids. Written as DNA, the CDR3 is TGTGCCAGCAGCCCGACTCTGGGCGGGGGCACCACAGATACGCAGTATTTT. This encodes CASSPTLGGGTTDTQYF.

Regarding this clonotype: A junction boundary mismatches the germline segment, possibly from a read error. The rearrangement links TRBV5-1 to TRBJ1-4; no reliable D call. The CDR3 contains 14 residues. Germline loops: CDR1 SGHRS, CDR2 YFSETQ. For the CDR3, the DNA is TGCGCCGGCAGCCCGGACGGTAGTAATGAAAAACTGTTTTTT. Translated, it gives CAGSPDGSNEKLFF.

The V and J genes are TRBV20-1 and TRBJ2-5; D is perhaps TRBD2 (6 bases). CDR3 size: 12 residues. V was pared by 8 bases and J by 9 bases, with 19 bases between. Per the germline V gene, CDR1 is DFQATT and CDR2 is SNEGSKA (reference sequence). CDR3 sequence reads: CSPYRDGGAQYF. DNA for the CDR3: TGCAGTCCCTACCGGGACGGAGGGGCCCAGTACTTC.

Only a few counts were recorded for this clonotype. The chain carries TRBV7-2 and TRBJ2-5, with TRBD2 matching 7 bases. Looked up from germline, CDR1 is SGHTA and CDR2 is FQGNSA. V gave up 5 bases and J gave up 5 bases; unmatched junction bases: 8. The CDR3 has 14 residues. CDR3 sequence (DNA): TGTGCCAGCAGCGGCCCGGGGGGTAGGGAGACCCAGTACTTC. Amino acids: CASSGPGGRETQYF.

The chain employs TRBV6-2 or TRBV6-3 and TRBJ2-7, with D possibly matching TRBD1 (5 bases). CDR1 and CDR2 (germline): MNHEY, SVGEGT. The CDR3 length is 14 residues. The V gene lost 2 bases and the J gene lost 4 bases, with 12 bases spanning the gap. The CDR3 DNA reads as TGTGCCAGCAGTTACCTGGACACCGATTACGAGCAGTACTTC. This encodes CASSYLDTDYEQYF.

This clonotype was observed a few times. The CDR3 DNA is TGCGCCAGCAGCGCGACCTTTTCCGGGGGGGCGGTTGAGACCCAGTACTTC. Translating it yields CASSATFSGGAVETQYF. The rearrangement links TRBV5-1 to TRBJ2-5; 8 nucleotides agree with TRBD2. The CDR3 is made up of 17 amino acids. The ends lost 4 bases at V and 5 bases at J; junction bases unmatched: 16. Looked up from germline, CDR1 is SGHRS and CDR2 is YFSETQ.

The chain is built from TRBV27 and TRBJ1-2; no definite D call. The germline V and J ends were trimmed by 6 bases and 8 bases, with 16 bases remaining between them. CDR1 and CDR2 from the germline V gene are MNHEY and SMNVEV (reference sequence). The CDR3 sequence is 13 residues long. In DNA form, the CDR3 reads TGTGCCAGCAGCGTTATGGGGTCTGGGGGCTACACCTTC. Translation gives CASSVMGSGGYTF.

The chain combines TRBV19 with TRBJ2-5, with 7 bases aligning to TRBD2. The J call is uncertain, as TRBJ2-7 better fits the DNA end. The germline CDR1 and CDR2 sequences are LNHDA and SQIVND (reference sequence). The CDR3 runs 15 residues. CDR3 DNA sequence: TGTGCCAGTAGTAGCCGCCGGGACTACCCCTACGAGCAGTACTTC. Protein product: CASSSRRDYPYEQYF.

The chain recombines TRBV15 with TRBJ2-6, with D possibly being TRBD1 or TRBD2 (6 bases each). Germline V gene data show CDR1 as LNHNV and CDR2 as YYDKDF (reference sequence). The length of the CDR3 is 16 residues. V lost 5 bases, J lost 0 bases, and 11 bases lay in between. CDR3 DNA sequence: TGTGCCACCAGCCCGGAGGGGGGCTCTGGGGCCAACGTCCTGACTTTC. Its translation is CATSPEGGSGANVLTF.

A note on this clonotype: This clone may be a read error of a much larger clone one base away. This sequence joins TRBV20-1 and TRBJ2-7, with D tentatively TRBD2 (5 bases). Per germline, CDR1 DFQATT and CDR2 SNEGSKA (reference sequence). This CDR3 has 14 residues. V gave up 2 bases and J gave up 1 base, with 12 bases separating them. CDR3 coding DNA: TGCAGTGCTAGACCTAGCAGGTTATCCTACGAGCAGTACTTC. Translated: CSARPSRLSYEQYF.

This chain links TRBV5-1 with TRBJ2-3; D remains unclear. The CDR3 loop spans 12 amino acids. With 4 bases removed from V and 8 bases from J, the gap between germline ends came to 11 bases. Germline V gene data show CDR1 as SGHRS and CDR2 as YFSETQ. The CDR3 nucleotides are TGCGCCAGCAGCGACATGAGGACTACGCAGTATTTT. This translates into CASSDMRTTQYF.

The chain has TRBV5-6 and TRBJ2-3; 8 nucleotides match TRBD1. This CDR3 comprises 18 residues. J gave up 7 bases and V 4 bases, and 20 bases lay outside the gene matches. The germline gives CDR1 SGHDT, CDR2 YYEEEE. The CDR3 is CASSPAGVRGHSYYTQYF. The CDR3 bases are TGTGCCAGCAGCCCGGCAGGGGTCAGGGGGCACTCTTATTATACGCAGTATTTT.

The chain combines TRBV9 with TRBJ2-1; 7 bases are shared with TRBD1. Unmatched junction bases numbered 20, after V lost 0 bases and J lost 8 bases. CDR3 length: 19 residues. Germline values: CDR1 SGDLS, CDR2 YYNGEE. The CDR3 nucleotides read TGTGCCAGCAGCGTAGAAGGTGGCAGGGGGTTTCTCGGTGGGGATGAGCAGTTCTTC. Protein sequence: CASSVEGGRGFLGGDEQFF.

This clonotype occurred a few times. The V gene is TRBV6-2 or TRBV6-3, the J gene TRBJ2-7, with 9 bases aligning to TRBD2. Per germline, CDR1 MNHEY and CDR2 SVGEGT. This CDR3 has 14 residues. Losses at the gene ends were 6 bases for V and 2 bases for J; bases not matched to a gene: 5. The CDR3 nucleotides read TGTGCCAGCAGAGCGGGGGGATCCACCTACGAGCAGTACTTC. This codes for CASRAGGSTYEQYF.